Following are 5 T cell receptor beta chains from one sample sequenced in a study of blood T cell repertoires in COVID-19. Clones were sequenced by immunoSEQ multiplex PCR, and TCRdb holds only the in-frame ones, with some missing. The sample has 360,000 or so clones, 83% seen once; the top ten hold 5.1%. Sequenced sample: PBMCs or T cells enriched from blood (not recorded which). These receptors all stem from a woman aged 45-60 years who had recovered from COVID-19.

The CDR3 nucleotides read TGTGCCAGCAGCTCCTCGAACTGGGGGCGGCCAGGGGTGAACACTGAAGCTTTCTTT. Amino acid sequence: CASSSSNWGRPGVNTEAFF. The chain recombines TRBV7-8 with TRBJ1-1; perhaps TRBD1 as D (6 bases). With 4 bases removed from V and 0 bases from J, the gap between germline ends came to 24 bases. Germline assignment: CDR1 SGHVS and CDR2 FQNEAQ. CDR3 length: 19 amino acids.

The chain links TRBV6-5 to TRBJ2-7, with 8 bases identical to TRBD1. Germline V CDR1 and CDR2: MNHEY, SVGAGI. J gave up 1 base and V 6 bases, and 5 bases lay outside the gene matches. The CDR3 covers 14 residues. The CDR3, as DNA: TGTGCCAGCAGAAAAGGACAGGGTTCCTACGAGCAGTACTTC. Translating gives CASRKGQGSYEQYF.

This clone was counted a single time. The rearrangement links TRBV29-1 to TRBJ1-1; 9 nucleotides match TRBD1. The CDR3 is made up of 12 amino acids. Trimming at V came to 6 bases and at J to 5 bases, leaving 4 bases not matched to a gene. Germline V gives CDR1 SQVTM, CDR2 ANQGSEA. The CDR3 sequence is CSVDRGFTEAFF. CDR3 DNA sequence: TGCAGCGTAGACAGGGGGTTTACTGAAGCTTTCTTT.

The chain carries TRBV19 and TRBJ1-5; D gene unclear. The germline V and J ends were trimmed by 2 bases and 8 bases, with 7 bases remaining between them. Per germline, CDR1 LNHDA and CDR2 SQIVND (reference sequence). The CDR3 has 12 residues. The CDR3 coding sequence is TGTGCCAGTAGTATATCCCTAGAGCCCCAGCATTTT. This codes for CASSISLEPQHF.

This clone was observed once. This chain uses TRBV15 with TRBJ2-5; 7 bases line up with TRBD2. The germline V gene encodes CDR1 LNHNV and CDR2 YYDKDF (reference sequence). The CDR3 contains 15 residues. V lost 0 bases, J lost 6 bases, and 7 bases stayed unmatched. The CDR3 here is CATSREAGVGKTQYF. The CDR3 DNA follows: TGTGCCACCAGCAGAGAGGCGGGAGTGGGAAAGACCCAGTACTTC.